This T cell receptor beta chain was sequenced for a study of OX40 agonist ivuxolimab in advanced cancers. Study context: Three patients had partial responses: one hepatocellular carcinoma, two cutaneous melanoma.

This CDR3 has 13 residues. The V gene's germline CDR1 is SGDLS and CDR2 YYNGEE. J gave up 5 bases and V 3 bases, and 4 bases lay outside the gene matches. Assay: immunoSEQ multiplex PCR; the TCRdb copy retains only in-frame clones and omits some. The data show under 45,000 clones, about 81% seen once. The sample consisted of CD4+ or CD8+ T cells sorted from blood, taken in a trial of the OX40 agonist ivuxolimab. The clonotype originates from an adult with an advanced solid tumor such as melanoma, head and neck, liver or kidney cancer. The rearrangement uses TRBV9 and TRBJ1-1, with 7 nucleotides matching TRBD1. The CDR3 spells CASSDQGGTEAFF. The CDR3 DNA reads as TGTGCCAGCAGCGATCAGGGGGGGACTGAAGCTTTCTTT.